Presented here are 12 T cell receptor beta chains from one specimen sequenced in a study of cytomegalovirus exposure and HLA in healthy donors. The PCR used 60 Vbeta and 13 Jbeta primers. The table came from immunoSEQ multiplex PCR; TCRdb's copy has only in-frame clones and leaves some out. The profile shows roughly 170,000 clones, approximately 84% of them singletons. Source material: PBMCs. The receptors derive from a girl aged 10-17 years in good health and CMV-seropositive.

The V and J genes are TRBV11-2 and TRBJ1-5; TRBD1 is a possible D gene (5 bases). Germline V gene lookup returns CDR1 SGHAT and CDR2 FQNNGV. V was trimmed by 6 bases and J by 4 bases, leaving 16 bases between them. The CDR3 runs to 15 residues. The CDR3 DNA reads TGTGCCAGCAGTCACGGGGGTCGACTAAATCAGCCCCAGCATTTT. Translating it yields CASSHGGRLNQPQHF.

As regards this clone: This sample includes further DNA sequences coding for the same CDR3. The chain links TRBV11-2 to TRBJ1-1; possibly TRBD1 for D (5 bases). The CDR3 is 15 residues long. Trimming cost V 0 bases and J 4 bases, with 12 bases left between them. Germline V gene lookup returns CDR1 SGHAT and CDR2 FQNNGV. CDR3 loop: CASSLEAGKGTEAFF. The CDR3 DNA follows: TGTGCCAGCAGCTTAGAAGCAGGGAAGGGCACTGAAGCTTTCTTT.

The sample holds a few counts of this clone. The chain links TRBV6-5 to TRBJ1-1; D remains ambiguous. CDR1 is MNHEY and CDR2 is SVGAGI in the germline V gene. The V gene lost 0 bases and the J gene lost 7 bases, with 12 bases spanning the gap. CDR3 length: 14 amino acids. CDR3 residues: CASSYSTTGSEAFF. CDR3 sequence (DNA): TGTGCCAGCAGTTACTCGACTACCGGGAGTGAAGCTTTCTTT.

J is TRBJ2-3 and V is TRBV27, with TRBD2 matching 11 bases. The trim removed 6 bases at V and 2 bases at J, leaving 4 bases unmatched. CDR1 and CDR2 from the germline V gene are MNHEY and SMNVEV (reference sequence). This CDR3 spans 15 amino acids. Here the CDR3 reads CASRRLAGSTDTQYF. DNA for the CDR3: TGTGCCAGCAGGAGACTAGCGGGGTCCACAGATACGCAGTATTTT.

V gene TRBV27 combines with J gene TRBJ2-3; D is perhaps TRBD2 (6 bases). V was pared by 8 bases and J by 4 bases, with 16 bases between. The CDR3 is 14 amino acids. Germline CDR1 MNHEY, CDR2 SMNVEV (reference sequence). In DNA form, the CDR3 reads TGTGCCAGCCGCGGGCCCTGGGGGGCAGATACGCAGTATTTT. Its translation is CASRGPWGADTQYF.

The rearrangement links TRBV5-1 to TRBJ1-1; 8 bases align to TRBD1. CDR3 length equals 16 residues. Trimming removed 0 bases from V and 3 bases from J; junction bases left unmatched: 7. Germline CDR1 and CDR2: SGHRS and YFSETQ. CDR3 sequence reads: CASSLDRGMGDTEAFF. CDR3 nucleotide sequence: TGCGCCAGCAGCTTGGACAGGGGGATGGGGGACACTGAAGCTTTCTTT. The complete variable domain, with remaining parts taken from reference TRBV5-1 and TRBJ1-1, reads KAGVTQTPRYLIKTRGQQVTLSCSPISGHRSVSWYQQTPGQGLQFLFEYFSETQRNKGNFPGRFSGRQFSNSRSEMNVSTLELGDSALYLCASSLDRGMGDTEAFFGQGTRLTVV.

Comments on this clone: Other nucleotide sequences in the sample specify the same CDR3. The chain is built from TRBV6-1 and TRBJ1-1; 10 nucleotides align to TRBD1. The junction had 3 bases not matched to a gene; V was cut back by 5 bases and J by 0 bases. The CDR3 runs to 15 residues. CDR1 is MNHNS and CDR2 is SASEGT in the germline V gene. CDR3 protein: CASSRQGALNTEAFF. CDR3 nucleotides: TGTGCCAGCAGTAGACAGGGGGCGTTGAACACTGAAGCTTTCTTT.

The CDR3 nucleotides are TGTGCCACCTCCGCTTTATGGGGACAGACGAACACTGAAGCTTTCTTT. Residues: CATSALWGQTNTEAFF. The chain links TRBV7-4 to TRBJ1-1; TRBD1 matches 7 bases. Unmatched junction bases numbered 15, after V lost 10 bases and J lost 1 base. CDR3 size: 16 residues. Germline V gene data show CDR1 as SGHVT and CDR2 as SQSDAQ.

This rearrangement joins TRBV5-6 to TRBJ2-3, with TRBD1 identical over 9 bases. The V and J ends lost 3 bases and 4 bases, in that order; junction bases with no gene match: 12. The CDR3 is made up of 17 amino acids. Germline CDR1 is SGHDT and CDR2 is YYEEEE. DNA for the CDR3: TGTGCCAGCAGCTGGCGCGGAGGGACAGGGAAGCCAGATACGCAGTATTTT. As protein: CASSWRGGTGKPDTQYF.

The table lists this clone with a count of one. This chain links TRBV12-5 with TRBJ2-3, with 12 bases that match TRBD2. The CDR3 totals 17 residues. V dropped 5 bases and J dropped 1; count of bases not matched to a gene: 7. The germline V gene has CDR1 LGHNT and CDR2 FRNRAP. The CDR3 DNA sequence: TGTGCTAGTGGTCGATGGACTAGCGGGGTGGGCACAGATACGCAGTATTTT. It encodes CASGRWTSGVGTDTQYF.

The gene calls are TRBV4-1 and TRBJ2-3; 7 bases fit TRBD1. Germline V gives CDR1 MGHRA, CDR2 YSYEKL. V lost 6 bases to trimming and J lost 0 bases; unmatched junction nucleotides: 9. The CDR3 spans 16 residues. In DNA, the CDR3 is TGCGCCAGCAGAGACGGACGGGGACAGAGCACAGATACGCAGTATTTT. Translated: CASRDGRGQSTDTQYF.

The chain links TRBV5-6 to TRBJ1-2, with 8 bases aligning to TRBD1. V shed 2 bases, J shed 8 bases, and the junction held 5 bases outside the gene matches. The CDR3 covers 13 residues. In germline, CDR1 is SGHDT, CDR2 YYEEEE. CDR3: CASSFDRGRGYTF. CDR3 bases: TGTGCCAGCAGCTTTGACAGGGGACGGGGCTACACCTTC.